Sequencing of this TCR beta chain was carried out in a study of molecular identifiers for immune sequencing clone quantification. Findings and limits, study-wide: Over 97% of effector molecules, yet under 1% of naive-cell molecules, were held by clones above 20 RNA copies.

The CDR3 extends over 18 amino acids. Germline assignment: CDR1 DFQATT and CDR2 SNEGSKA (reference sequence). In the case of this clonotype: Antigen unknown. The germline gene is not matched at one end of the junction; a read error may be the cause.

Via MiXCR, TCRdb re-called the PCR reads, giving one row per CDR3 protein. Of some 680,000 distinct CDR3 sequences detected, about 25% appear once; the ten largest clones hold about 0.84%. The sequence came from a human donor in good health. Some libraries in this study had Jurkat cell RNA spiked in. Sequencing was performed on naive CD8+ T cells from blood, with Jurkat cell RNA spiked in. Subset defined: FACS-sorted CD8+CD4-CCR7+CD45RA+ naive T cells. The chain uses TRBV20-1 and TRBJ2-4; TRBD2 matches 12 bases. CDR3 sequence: CSARESTSGRLSKIIQYF. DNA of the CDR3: TGCAGTGCTAGAGAGTCCACTAGCGGGAGGCTTTCCAAAATCATTCAGTACTTC.